This T cell receptor beta chain is drawn from a study of cytomegalovirus exposure and HLA in healthy donors (dated by TCRdb to 2017 to 2019). About the investigation overall: A later analysis indicated that the 95 to 150 validation repertoires were generated on the platform also employed for the approximately 700 repertoires of the first cohort. The study was designed to test whether signatures of past pathogen exposure could be identified by cataloging public T cell receptors. A separate validation cohort of approximately 130 different subjects was used in addition to the approximately 700-subject first cohort. To predict cytomegalovirus infection status, the study brought together high-throughput TCR immunosequencing, statistical association of individual TCRs with disease status, and machine learning.

The paper as a whole reports these results and caveats: According to the authors, the approach could potentially be generalized to other disease states and immunological phenotypes. While some public TCRs were present in many individuals, most TCR sequences turned up only very rarely across donors. In vitro tests confirmed that a few of the cytomegalovirus-associated TCR beta chains recognize cytomegalovirus antigens. All 120 or so repertoires were used to score co-occurrence in the validation cohort in a later analysis, because that analysis had no HLA typing for the cohort. The study listed 150 to 200 TCR beta chains as associated with cytomegalovirus. In both the original and validation cohorts, the classifier was reported to diagnose cytomegalovirus status with high specificity and sensitivity. In a later analysis, TCRs clustered in the first cohort were found to also tend to co-occur in the 130 or so validation repertoires, with around 94% of cluster scores above 0.

Trimming removed 2 bases from V and 6 bases from J; the gene matches leave 2 bases unexplained. Per the germline V gene, SGHRS is the CDR1 and YFSETQ is the CDR2. Its CDR3 holds 14 amino acids, cysteine through phenylalanine. Only the CDR3 DNA is retained, 42 bases long and in frame from the first base. To prepare the library, the immunoSEQ multiplex PCR assay was applied. On the authors' methods: A statistical classification framework was built to diagnose cytomegalovirus status from the catalog of TCR beta chain sequences. Entries here come from immuneACCESS through TCRdb and include only in-frame sequences with V and J called. Some clones fail to appear in such tables; in the studies checked, an unresolved V gene covers under half of the shortfall, and the cause of the remainder is unknown. For V, J and clone size, that table is used; D and trimming come from the DNA. The table for this sample lists tens of thousands of clones; approximately 94% of them were counted only once. The ten largest clonotypes hold roughly 3.4% of the sample.

The donors belonged to the validation cohort of about 130 subjects, which was separate from the roughly 680-subject first cohort. Concerning this clone itself: Its antigen target is currently unknown. Base qualities are not recorded, but no much larger clone differs from it by a single base.

This clonotype was sampled from a woman between 18 and 30 years old in good health and CMV-seropositive. In this chain, TRBV5-1 is recombined with TRBJ1-4, and TRBD1 matches 9 of the central bases. Sequencing was carried out using PBMCs. CDR3 reads: CASSFTGGDEKLFF. In nucleotides, the sequence is TGCGCCAGCAGCTTTACAGGGGGCGATGAAAAACTGTTTTTT.